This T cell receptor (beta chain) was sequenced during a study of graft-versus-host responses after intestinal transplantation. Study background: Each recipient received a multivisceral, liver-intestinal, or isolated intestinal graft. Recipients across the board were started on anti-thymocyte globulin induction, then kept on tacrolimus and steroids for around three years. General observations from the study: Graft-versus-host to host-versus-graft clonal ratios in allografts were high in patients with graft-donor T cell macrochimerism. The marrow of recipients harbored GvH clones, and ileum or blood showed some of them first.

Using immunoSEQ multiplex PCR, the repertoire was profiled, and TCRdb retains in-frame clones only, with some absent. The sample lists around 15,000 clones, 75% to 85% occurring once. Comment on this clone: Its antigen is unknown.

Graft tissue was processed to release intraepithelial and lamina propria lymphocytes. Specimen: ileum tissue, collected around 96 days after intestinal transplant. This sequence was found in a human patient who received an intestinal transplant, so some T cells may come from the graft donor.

CDR3 amino acids: CASSPGPFEQFF. CDR3 DNA: TGCGCCAGCAGCCCCGGACCCTTTGAGCAGTTCTTC. V and J are TRBV5-1 and TRBJ2-1; no clear D gene. V dropped 4 bases and J dropped 9 bases, with 11 bases sitting between them. In germline, CDR1 is SGHRS, CDR2 YFSETQ. The CDR3 sequence is 12 residues long.